The present TCR beta chain was sequenced within a study of ipilimumab plus nivolumab after autologous stem cell transplantation. Looking at the study overall: Both relapsed and primary refractory DLBCL were included.

With regard to this clone: What it binds is unknown.

Produced via immunoSEQ multiplex PCR; TCRdb's table is partial and in-frame only. The sample lists 77,000 or so clones, more than 80% occurring once. Study outcomes and limitations: The authors say TCR, Treg and microbiome findings warrant further study.

Patients got 3 mg/kg IV nivolumab weeks 1, 4, 7, 10, then biweekly through week 26. V lost 3 bases, J lost 0 bases, and 8 bases lay in between. Germline CDR1 is LNHDA and CDR2 is SQIVND (reference sequence). This CDR3 is built from 14 residues. This sample comprised PBMCs, obtained in a trial of ipilimumab plus nivolumab as post-transplant consolidation. The receptor was derived from a male donor with diffuse large B-cell lymphoma. The gene calls are TRBV19 and TRBJ1-1; D unclear. The CDR3 DNA follows: TGTGCCAGTAGTATTAACCGAATGAACACTGAAGCTTTCTTT. Its translation is CASSINRMNTEAFF.